This T cell receptor (beta chain) was captured by sequencing in a study of blood T cell repertoires in COVID-19. Study summary: Both acute and convalescent COVID-19 samples were obtained from the United States, Italy and Spain.

V lost 2 bases and J lost 0, with 10 bases in between. This CDR3 is 15 amino acids long. From germline, CDR1 is SGHRS and CDR2 YFSETQ. The assay was immunoSEQ multiplex PCR, and TCRdb's table has in-frame clones only and misses some. This sample has fewer than 350,000 clones, with 85% found just once. Participants were aged about 18 to 90 years, lived in some 23 US areas, and enrolled virtually. Which cohort a participant joined came from the clinical history participants gave. Each recovered donor of Cohort 3 presented with two negative PCRs, clearance, or symptom resolution. This clone was observed once.

The clonotype comes from a woman between 45 and 60 years old who had recovered from COVID-19. The chain recombines TRBV5-1 with TRBJ2-3, with D possibly TRBD1 on 6 matching bases. Input material: PBMCs or T cells enriched from blood (not recorded which). DNA of the CDR3: TGCGCCAGCAGCTTCCGACAGGAGAGCACAGATACGCAGTATTTT. Translation gives CASSFRQESTDTQYF.